This TCR beta chain was captured in a study of early T cells in non-severe SARS-CoV-2 infection. This clonotype occurred many times. One entry per CDR3 protein results from TCRdb running MiXCR on the 5' RACE reads. This table has 75,000 to 100,000 distinct CDR3 sequences, 16% appearing once. In germline, CDR1 is ENHRY, CDR2 SYGVKD. V gave up 8 bases and J gave up 2 bases, with 12 bases separating them. This CDR3 is 13 amino acids long. This rearrangement joins TRBV10-3 to TRBJ2-5; D unresolved. The sequence was collected from an adult who was a healthcare worker with PCR-confirmed SARS-CoV-2 infection or an uninfected control (not recorded which). The sequenced material came from whole blood. CDR3 sequence (DNA): TGTGCCATCGGCCGGTCAGTTCAAGAGACCCAGTACTTC. Residues: CAIGRSVQETQYF.